This TCR beta chain was sequenced for a study of blood T cell repertoires in COVID-19. Study-wide context: Donors in the United States, Italy and Spain gave samples during acute or convalescent COVID-19.

Sequencing used immunoSEQ multiplex PCR; TCRdb keeps in-frame clones, though not all of them. The sample lists about 320,000 clones; over 75% were seen once. This clone appeared once. Germline CDR1 reads LGHDT; CDR2 reads YNNKEL (reference sequence). The germline V and J ends were trimmed by 4 bases and 4 bases, with 13 bases remaining between them. The CDR3 contains 14 residues. The rearrangement uses TRBV3-1 (or the pseudogene TRBV3-2) and TRBJ1-1; no reliable D call. The sample was PBMCs or T cells enriched from blood (not recorded which). The sequence was obtained from a woman under 30 who had recovered from COVID-19. The chain's CDR3 is CASSPLLEGTEAFF. Written as DNA, the CDR3 is TGTGCCAGCAGCCCTCTATTGGAGGGCACTGAAGCTTTCTTT.